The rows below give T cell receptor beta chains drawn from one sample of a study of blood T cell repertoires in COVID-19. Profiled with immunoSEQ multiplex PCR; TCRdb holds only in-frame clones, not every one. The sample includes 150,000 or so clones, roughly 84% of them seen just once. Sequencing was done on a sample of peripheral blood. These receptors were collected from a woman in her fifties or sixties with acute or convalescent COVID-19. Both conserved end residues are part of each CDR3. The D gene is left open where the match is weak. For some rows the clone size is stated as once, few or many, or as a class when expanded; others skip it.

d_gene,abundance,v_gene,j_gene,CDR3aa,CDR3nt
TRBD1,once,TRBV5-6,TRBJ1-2,CASSLGDSLNYGYTF,TGTGCCAGCAGCTTGGGGGACAGTCTCAACTATGGCTACACCTTC
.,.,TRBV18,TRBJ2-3,CASSPLRGTDTQYF,TGTGCCAGCTCACCACTAAGAGGCACAGATACGCAGTATTTT
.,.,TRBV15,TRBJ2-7,CATSRAGHNSYEQYF,TGTGCCACCAGCAGAGCGGGACACAACTCCTACGAGCAGTACTTC
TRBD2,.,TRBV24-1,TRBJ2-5,CATSSGGKETQYF,TGTGCCACGTCTAGCGGGGGCAAAGAGACCCAGTACTTC
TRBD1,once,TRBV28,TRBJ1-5,CASSSYPDRGNQPQHF,TGTGCCAGCAGTTCTTACCCCGACAGGGGCAATCAGCCCCAGCATTTT
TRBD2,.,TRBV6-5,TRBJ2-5,CASSYGGLAGTQYF,TGTGCCAGCAGTTACGGAGGACTAGCGGGGACCCAGTACTTC
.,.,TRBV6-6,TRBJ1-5,CASSLYGGSRDQPQHF,TGTGCCAGCAGTCTCTACGGAGGAAGTCGGGATCAGCCCCAGCATTTT
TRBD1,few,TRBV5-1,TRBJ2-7,CASSSQPTGGYREQYF,TGCGCCAGCAGCTCCCAGCCGACAGGGGGCTACCGGGAGCAGTACTTC
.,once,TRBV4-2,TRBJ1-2,CASSQEWTAPTNYGYTF,TGTGCCAGCAGCCAAGAGTGGACAGCCCCTACAAACTATGGCTACACCTTC
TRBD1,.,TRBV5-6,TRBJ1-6,CASSLDRGGSPLHF,TGTGCCAGCAGCTTGGACAGGGGTGGTTCACCCCTCCACTTT
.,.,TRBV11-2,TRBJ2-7,CASSAHNRVLEQYF,TGTGCCAGCAGCGCACACAACAGGGTACTAGAGCAGTACTTC
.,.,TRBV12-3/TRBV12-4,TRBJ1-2,CASSYRAGYTF,TGTGCCAGCAGTTACAGGGCTGGCTACACCTTC
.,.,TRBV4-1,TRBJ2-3,CASSQDPRSPDTQYF,TGCGCCAGCAGCCAAGATCCGAGGTCCCCAGATACGCAGTATTTT
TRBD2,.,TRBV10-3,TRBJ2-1,CAIRVADSGGYNEQFF,TGTGCCATCAGAGTTGCGGATAGCGGGGGGTACAATGAGCAGTTCTTC
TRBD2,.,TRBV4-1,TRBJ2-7,CASSQVPGTSSYSEQYF,TGCGCCAGCAGCCAAGTCCCCGGGACTAGTTCATATAGCGAGCAGTACTTC
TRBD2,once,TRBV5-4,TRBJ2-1,CASSLLSGVYNEQFF,TGTGCCAGCAGCTTGCTTAGCGGGGTATACAATGAGCAGTTCTTC
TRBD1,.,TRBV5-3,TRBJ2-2,CARSRPGQGFGELFF,TGTGCCAGAAGCCGGCCGGGACAGGGTTTCGGGGAGCTGTTTTTT
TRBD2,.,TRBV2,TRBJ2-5,CASHRGTSGGARETQYF,TGTGCCAGCCACCGTGGGACTAGCGGGGGGGCCCGAGAGACCCAGTACTTC
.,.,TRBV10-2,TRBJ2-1,CASSESRASSYNEQFF,TGCGCCAGCAGTGAGTCGAGGGCGAGCTCCTACAATGAGCAGTTCTTC
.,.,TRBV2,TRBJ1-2,CASGSYGYTF,TGTGCCTCAGGTAGCTATGGCTACACCTTC
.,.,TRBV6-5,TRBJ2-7,CASSYLQGTHEQYF,TGTGCCAGCAGTTACTTACAGGGCACCCACGAGCAGTACTTC
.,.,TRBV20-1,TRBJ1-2,CSAHRGEGYTF,TGCAGTGCGCACCGGGGGGAGGGCTACACCTTC
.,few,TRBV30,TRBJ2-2,CAWTDDDRGLFF,TGTGCCTGGACCGACGATGACCGGGGGCTGTTTTTT
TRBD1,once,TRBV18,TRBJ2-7,CASSPVGQAGDEQYF,TGTGCCAGCTCACCGGTCGGACAGGCGGGCGACGAGCAGTACTTC
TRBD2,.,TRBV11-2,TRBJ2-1,CASSTPTSLYNEQFF,TGTGCCAGCAGCACACCGACTAGCCTATACAATGAGCAGTTCTTC
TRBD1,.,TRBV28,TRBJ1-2,CASSLFQGVKSNYGYTF,TGTGCCAGCAGTTTATTCCAGGGGGTAAAATCTAACTATGGCTACACCTTC
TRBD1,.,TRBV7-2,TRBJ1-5,CASSLVGQVGNQPQHF,TGTGCCAGCAGCTTAGTGGGACAGGTCGGAAATCAGCCCCAGCATTTT
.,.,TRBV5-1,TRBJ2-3,CASSSGAGTDTQYF,TGCGCCAGCAGTTCAGGGGCCGGAACAGATACGCAGTATTTT
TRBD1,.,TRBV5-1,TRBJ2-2,CASSLGQGDNTGELFF,TGCGCCAGCAGCTTGGGTCAGGGGGACAACACCGGGGAGCTGTTTTTT
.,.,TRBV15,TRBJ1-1,CATIQGTNTEAFF,TGTGCCACCATCCAGGGCACGAACACTGAAGCTTTCTTT
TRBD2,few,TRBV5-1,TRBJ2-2,CASSFGGAGELFF,TGCGCCAGCAGCTTTGGGGGGGCCGGGGAGCTGTTTTTT
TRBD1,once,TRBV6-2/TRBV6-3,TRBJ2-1,CASSFKRTGLVGLDEQFF,TGTGCCAGCAGTTTCAAAAGGACAGGCCTAGTTGGGTTGGATGAGCAGTTCTTC
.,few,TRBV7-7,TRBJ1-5,CASSLSTGVGVPQHF,TGTGCTAGCAGCTTAAGTACCGGGGTTGGTGTTCCCCAGCATTTT
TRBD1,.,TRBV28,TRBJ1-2,CASIVPGQGDGYTF,TGTGCCAGCATCGTCCCGGGACAGGGGGATGGCTACACCTTC
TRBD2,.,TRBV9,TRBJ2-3,CASSVSGGAGADTQYF,TGTGCCAGCAGCGTTAGCGGGGGGGCCGGGGCAGATACGCAGTATTTT
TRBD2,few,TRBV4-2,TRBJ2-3,CASSQSGGRSTDTQYF,TGTGCCAGCAGCCAAAGCGGGGGGCGGAGCACAGATACGCAGTATTTT
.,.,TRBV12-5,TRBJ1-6,CASGLVGAPLHF,TGTGCTAGTGGTTTGGTAGGGGCACCCCTCCACTTT
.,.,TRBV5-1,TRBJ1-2,CASSSLSNMGGYTF,TGCGCCAGCAGCTCCCTTTCAAATATGGGCGGCTACACCTTC
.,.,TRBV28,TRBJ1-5,CASTRDNSNQPQHF,TGTGCCAGTACTCGGGACAATAGCAATCAGCCCCAGCATTTT
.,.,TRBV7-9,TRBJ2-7,CASSLVTTGEQYF,TGTGCCAGCAGCTTAGTAACGACGGGCGAGCAGTACTTC